A selection of T cell receptor beta chains follows, all from one sample in a study of blood T cell repertoires in COVID-19. Some clones are missing from TCRdb's copy, which holds only in-frame ones; the method was immunoSEQ multiplex PCR. In the table there are 200,000 or so clones, 88% of which are singletons. The specimen sequenced was peripheral blood. The receptors stem from a man aged 45-65 years with COVID-19, enrolled during active disease. Both conserved end residues are part of each CDR3. A D gene is named only where the DNA matches it firmly. Expanded clones are given a class, and other clones once, few, many or no size at all.

v_gene	abundance	d_gene	j_gene	CDR3aa	CDR3nt
TRBV27	many	TRBD2	TRBJ2-1	CASSYPGLGLNEQFF	TGTGCCAGCAGTTACCCGGGACTAGGACTCAATGAGCAGTTCTTC
TRBV10-2	-	-	TRBJ2-5	CASSGLQETQYF	TGCGCCAGCAGTGGTCTGCAAGAGACCCAGTACTTC
TRBV5-1	once	TRBD1	TRBJ2-5	CASGQGQETQYF	TGCGCCAGCGGACAGGGCCAAGAGACCCAGTACTTC
TRBV6-5	-	TRBD1	TRBJ2-7	CACAGTGAYEQYF	TGTGCCTGCGCCGGGACAGGGGCCTACGAGCAGTACTTC
TRBV7-6	-	-	TRBJ1-2	CASSPRGGAGDGYTF	TGTGCCAGCAGCCCCCGCGGAGGGGCCGGAGATGGCTACACCTTC
TRBV5-6	-	-	TRBJ2-7	CASSLGQRAWYF	TGTGCCAGCAGCTTGGGACAGAGAGCTTGGTACTTC
TRBV11-2	-	TRBD2	TRBJ2-2	CASSIEGLAPERGVPGELFF	TGTGCCAGCAGCATAGAGGGACTAGCGCCGGAGAGGGGGGTTCCCGGGGAGCTGTTTTTT
TRBV4-2	-	TRBD2	TRBJ2-3	CASSQDRPSGSFTDTQYF	TGTGCCAGCAGCCAAGATCGGCCTAGCGGGAGTTTCACAGATACGCAGTATTTT
TRBV5-4	few	-	TRBJ2-7	CASSFGAGAGSEQYF	TGTGCCAGCAGCTTTGGCGCGGGGGCGGGAAGCGAGCAGTACTTC
TRBV7-2	once	TRBD1	TRBJ1-3	CASSSWTGAGNTIYF	TGTGCCAGCAGCTCCTGGACAGGGGCTGGAAACACCATATATTTT
TRBV5-1	-	TRBD2	TRBJ2-5	CASSLSTGTSGRTYF	TGCGCCAGCAGTCTTTCCACTGGGACTAGCGGGAGAACGTACTTC
TRBV19	-	-	TRBJ2-6	CASSLRALSSGANVLTF	TGTGCCAGTAGTCTCAGGGCCTTAAGCTCTGGGGCCAACGTCCTGACTTTC
TRBV20-1	-	TRBD1	TRBJ1-5	CSASSPGQNQPQHF	TGCAGTGCTAGTTCCCCGGGACAGAATCAGCCCCAGCATTTT
TRBV19	once	TRBD1	TRBJ2-3	CASSPRQGEYTDTQYF	TGTGCCAGTAGTCCACGACAGGGGGAGTACACAGATACGCAGTATTTT
TRBV15	-	-	TRBJ1-1	CATSREGWGVDRNTEAFF	TGTGCCACCAGCAGAGAAGGATGGGGGGTTGATAGGAACACTGAAGCTTTCTTT
TRBV11-2	once	-	TRBJ1-1	CASSQGTLMNTEAFF	TGTGCCAGCAGCCAAGGGACACTCATGAACACTGAAGCTTTCTTT
TRBV3-1/TRBV3-2	once	-	TRBJ2-3	CASSQDWRPGMYF	TGTGCCAGCAGCCAAGACTGGCGACCGGGAATGTATTTT
TRBV28	-	TRBD1	TRBJ2-2	CASSQGAIMTGELFF	TGTGCCAGCAGTCAGGGGGCGATTATGACCGGGGAGCTGTTTTTT
TRBV18	-	TRBD1	TRBJ1-5	CASSPPGTGNRQPQHF	TGTGCCAGCTCACCACCCGGGACAGGGAACCGTCAGCCCCAGCATTTT
TRBV18	-	TRBD1	TRBJ1-5	CASSRETGTANQPQHF	TGTGCCAGCTCACGGGAAACCGGGACAGCGAATCAGCCCCAGCATTTT
TRBV28	-	-	TRBJ1-2	CASSLAGGLRGYTF	TGTGCCAGCAGTTTGGCCGGAGGATTGCGTGGCTACACCTTC
TRBV3-1/TRBV3-2	-	-	TRBJ1-5	CASSQDPYSLYSNQPQHF	TGTGCCAGCAGCCAAGATCCGTACAGCCTTTATAGCAATCAGCCCCAGCATTTT
TRBV2	-	-	TRBJ2-3	CASRGQSTDTQYF	TGTGCCAGCAGAGGACAGAGCACAGATACGCAGTATTTT
TRBV19	-	TRBD2	TRBJ2-1	CASSIAGLAGRNEQFF	TGTGCCAGTAGTATAGCCGGACTAGCGGGAAGGAATGAGCAGTTCTTC
TRBV5-1	-	-	TRBJ2-3	CASSQTGDTQYF	TGCGCCAGCAGCCAAACAGGAGATACGCAGTATTTT
TRBV19	-	TRBD2	TRBJ2-3	CASSKTSGGPEYTDTQYF	TGTGCCAGTAGCAAAACTAGCGGGGGGCCGGAATACACAGATACGCAGTATTTT
TRBV2	-	TRBD2	TRBJ2-1	CATERELNNEQFF	TGTGCCACCGAGCGGGAGCTAAACAATGAGCAGTTCTTC